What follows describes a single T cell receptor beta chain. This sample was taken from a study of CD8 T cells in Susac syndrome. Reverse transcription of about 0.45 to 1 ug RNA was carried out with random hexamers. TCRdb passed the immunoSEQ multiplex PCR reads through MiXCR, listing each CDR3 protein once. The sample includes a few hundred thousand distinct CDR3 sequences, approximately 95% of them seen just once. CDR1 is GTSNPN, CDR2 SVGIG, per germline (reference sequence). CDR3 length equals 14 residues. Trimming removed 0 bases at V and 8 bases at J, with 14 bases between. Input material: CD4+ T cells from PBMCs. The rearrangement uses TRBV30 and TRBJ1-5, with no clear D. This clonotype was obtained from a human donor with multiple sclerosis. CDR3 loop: CAWSVLKQSEPQHF. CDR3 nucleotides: TGTGCCTGGAGTGTCTTAAAACAGTCTGAGCCCCAGCATTTT.